This TCR beta chain was recorded in a study of technical replicates of blood from a few donors. Generated by immunoSEQ multiplex PCR, the TCRdb table keeps only in-frame clones and is missing some. The data show around 9,000 clones, roughly 91% seen once. Germline CDR1 reads SGHRS; CDR2 reads YFSETQ. The CDR3 is 16 amino acids. Trimming cost V 1 base and J 6 bases, with 16 bases left between them. The specimen was PBMCs. V and J are TRBV5-1 and TRBJ2-2, with TRBD1 as a possible D gene (6 bases). The sequence derives from a human donor in good health. For the CDR3, the DNA is TGCGCCAGCAGCTTGCTCCGGGACACCTTCCCCGGGGAGCTGTTTTTT. Translating gives CASSLLRDTFPGELFF.